This T cell receptor (beta chain) comes out of a study of T cell responses to AZD1222 COVID-19 vaccine. Overall study results and limits: No repertoire was sampled before or during the peak T cell response, only after it. The number of AZD1222 recipients seropositive at baseline was only five or six. Distributed over spike, vaccine-associated CD4 TCRs predominated at 160-218 and 743-854.

Comments on this clone: What it binds is unknown.

Using immunoSEQ multiplex PCR, the repertoire was profiled, and TCRdb retains in-frame clones only, with some absent. The sample carries about 210,000 clones, approximately 94% recorded once. J was trimmed by 2 bases and V by 3 bases; bases with no gene match: 1. Per germline, CDR1 SGHTA and CDR2 FQGNSA. CDR3 length equals 15 residues. This sequence originates from an adult who received the MenACWY meningococcal vaccine as a control. The chain uses TRBV7-2 and TRBJ2-1, with 10 bases that match TRBD1. Sequences were derived from peripheral blood, sampled 28 days after the second dose of the MenACWY control vaccine. CDR3 sequence reads: CASSLGQGTYNEQFF. CDR3 DNA sequence: TGTGCCAGCAGCTTGGGACAGGGGACCTACAATGAGCAGTTCTTC. The entire variable domain, with the rest obtained from reference TRBV7-2 and TRBJ2-1, is as follows: GAGVSQSPSNKVTEKGKDVELRCDPISGHTALYWYRQSLGQGLEFLIYFQGNSAPDKSGLPSDRFSAERTGGSVSTLTIQRTQQEDSAVYLCASSLGQGTYNEQFFGPGTRLTVL.